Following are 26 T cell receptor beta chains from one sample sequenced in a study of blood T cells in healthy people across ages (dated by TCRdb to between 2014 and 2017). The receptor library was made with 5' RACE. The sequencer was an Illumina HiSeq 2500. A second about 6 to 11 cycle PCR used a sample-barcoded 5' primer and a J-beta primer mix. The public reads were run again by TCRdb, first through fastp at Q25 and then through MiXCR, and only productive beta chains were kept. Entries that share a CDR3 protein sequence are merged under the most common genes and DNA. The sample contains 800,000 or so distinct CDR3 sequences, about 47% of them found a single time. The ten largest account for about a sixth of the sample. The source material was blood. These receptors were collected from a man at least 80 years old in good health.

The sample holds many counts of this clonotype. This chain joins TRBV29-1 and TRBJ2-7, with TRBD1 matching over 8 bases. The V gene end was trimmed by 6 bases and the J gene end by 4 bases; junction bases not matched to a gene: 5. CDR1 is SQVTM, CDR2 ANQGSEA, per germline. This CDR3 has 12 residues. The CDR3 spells CSVGRTGYEQYF. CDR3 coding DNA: TGCAGCGTCGGCCGGACAGGGTACGAGCAGTACTTC.

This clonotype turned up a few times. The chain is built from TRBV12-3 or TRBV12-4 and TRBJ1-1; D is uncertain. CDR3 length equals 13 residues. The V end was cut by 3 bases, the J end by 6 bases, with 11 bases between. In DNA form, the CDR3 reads TGTGCCAGCAGTTTCGGGGAAGTGGCTGAAGCTTTCTTT. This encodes CASSFGEVAEAFF.

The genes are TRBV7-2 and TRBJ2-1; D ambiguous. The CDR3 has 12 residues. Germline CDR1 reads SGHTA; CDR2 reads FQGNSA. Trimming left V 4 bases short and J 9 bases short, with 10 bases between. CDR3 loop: CASSSTAGEQFF. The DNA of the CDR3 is TGTGCCAGCAGCTCCACGGCAGGTGAGCAGTTCTTC.

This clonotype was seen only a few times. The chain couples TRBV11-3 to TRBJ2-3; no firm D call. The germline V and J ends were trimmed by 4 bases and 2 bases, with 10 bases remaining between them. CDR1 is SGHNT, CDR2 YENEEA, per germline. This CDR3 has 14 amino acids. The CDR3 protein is CASSSATFTDTQYF. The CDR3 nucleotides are TGTGCCAGCAGCTCAGCTACATTCACAGATACGCAGTATTTT.

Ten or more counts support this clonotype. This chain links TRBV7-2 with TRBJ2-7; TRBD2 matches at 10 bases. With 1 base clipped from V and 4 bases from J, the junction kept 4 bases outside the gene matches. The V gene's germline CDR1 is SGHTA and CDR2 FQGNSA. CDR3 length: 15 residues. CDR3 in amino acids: CASSLGGTSVYEQYF. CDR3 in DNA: TGTGCCAGCAGCTTAGGTGGGACTAGCGTTTACGAGCAGTACTTC.

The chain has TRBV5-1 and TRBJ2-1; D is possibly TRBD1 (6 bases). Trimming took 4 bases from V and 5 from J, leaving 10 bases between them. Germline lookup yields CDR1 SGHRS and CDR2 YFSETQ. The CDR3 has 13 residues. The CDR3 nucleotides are TGCGCCAGCAGCGAAGGACAGAACAATGAGCAGTTCTTC. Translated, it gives CASSEGQNNEQFF.

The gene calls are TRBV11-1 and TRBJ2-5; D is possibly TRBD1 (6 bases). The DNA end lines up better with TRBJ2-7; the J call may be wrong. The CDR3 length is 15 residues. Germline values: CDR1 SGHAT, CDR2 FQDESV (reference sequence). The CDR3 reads CASSLGQLRGYEQYF. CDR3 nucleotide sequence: TGTGCCAGCAGCTTAGGACAGCTAAGGGGGTACGAGCAGTACTTC.

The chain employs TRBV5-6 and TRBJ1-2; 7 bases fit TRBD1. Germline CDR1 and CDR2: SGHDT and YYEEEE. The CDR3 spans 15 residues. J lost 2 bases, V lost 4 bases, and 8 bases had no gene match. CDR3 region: CASSHRQGLNYGYTF. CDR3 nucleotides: TGTGCCAGCAGCCACCGACAGGGATTAAACTATGGCTACACCTTC.

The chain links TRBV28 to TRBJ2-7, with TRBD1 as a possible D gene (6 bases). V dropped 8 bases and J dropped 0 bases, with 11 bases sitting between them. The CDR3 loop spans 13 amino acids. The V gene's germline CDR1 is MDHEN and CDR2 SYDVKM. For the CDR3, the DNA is TGTGCCAGCGCCTCAGGGGCCTCCTACGAGCAGTACTTC. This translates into CASASGASYEQYF.

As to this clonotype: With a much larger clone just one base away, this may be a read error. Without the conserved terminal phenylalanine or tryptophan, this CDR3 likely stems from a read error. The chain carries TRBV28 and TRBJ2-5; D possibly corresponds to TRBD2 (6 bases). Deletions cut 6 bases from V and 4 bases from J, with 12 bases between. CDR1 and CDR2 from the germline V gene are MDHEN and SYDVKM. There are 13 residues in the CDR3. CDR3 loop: CASRTSGLETQYL. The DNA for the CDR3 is TGTGCCAGCAGAACATCGGGACTAGAGACCCAGTACTTG.

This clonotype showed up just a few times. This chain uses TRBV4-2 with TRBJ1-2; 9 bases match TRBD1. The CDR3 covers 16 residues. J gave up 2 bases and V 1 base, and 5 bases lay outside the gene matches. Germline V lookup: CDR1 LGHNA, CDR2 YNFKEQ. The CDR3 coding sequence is TGTGCCAGCAGCCAAGGGGACAGGGAATCGAACTATGGCTACACCTTC. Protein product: CASSQGDRESNYGYTF.

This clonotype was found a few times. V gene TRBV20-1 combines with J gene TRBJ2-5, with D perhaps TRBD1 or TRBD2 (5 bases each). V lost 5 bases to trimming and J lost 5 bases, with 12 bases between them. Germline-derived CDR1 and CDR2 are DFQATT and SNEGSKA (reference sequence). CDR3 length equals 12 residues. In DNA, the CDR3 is TGCAGTGCTGGGACGCGCAGGGAGACCCAGTACTTC. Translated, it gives CSAGTRRETQYF.

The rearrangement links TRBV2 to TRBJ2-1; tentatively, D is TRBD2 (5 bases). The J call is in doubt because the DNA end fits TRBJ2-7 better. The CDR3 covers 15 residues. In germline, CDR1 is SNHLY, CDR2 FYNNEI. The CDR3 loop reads CASSDRTGDYNEQYF. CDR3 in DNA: TGTGCCAGCAGTGACAGGACTGGCGACTACAATGAGCAGTACTTC.

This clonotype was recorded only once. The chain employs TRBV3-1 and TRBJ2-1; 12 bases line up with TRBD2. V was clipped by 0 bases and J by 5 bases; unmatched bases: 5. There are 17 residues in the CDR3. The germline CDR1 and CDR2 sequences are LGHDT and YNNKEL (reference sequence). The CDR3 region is CASSQDLLAGGNNEQFF. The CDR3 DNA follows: TGTGCCAGCAGCCAAGATCTACTAGCGGGAGGAAACAATGAGCAGTTCTTC.

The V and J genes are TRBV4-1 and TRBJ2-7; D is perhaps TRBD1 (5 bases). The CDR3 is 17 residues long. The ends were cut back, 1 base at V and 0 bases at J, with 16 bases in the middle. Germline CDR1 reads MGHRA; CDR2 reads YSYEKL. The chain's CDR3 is CASSQGTWTSDSYEQYF. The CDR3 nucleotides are TGCGCCAGCAGCCAAGGGACGTGGACATCCGACTCCTACGAGCAGTACTTC.

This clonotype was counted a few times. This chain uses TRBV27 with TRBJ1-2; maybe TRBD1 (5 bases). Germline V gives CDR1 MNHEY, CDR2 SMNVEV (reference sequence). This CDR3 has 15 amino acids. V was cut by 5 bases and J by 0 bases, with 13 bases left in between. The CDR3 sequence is CASSKGREANYGYTF. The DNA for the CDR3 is TGTGCCAGCAGTAAGGGGCGGGAGGCTAACTATGGCTACACCTTC.

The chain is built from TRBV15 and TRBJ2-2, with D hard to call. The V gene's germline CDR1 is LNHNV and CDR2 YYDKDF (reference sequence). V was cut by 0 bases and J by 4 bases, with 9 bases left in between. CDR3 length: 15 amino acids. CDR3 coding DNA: TGTGCCACCAGCAGAGATCTTGGGGTCACCGGGGAGCTGTTTTTT. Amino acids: CATSRDLGVTGELFF.

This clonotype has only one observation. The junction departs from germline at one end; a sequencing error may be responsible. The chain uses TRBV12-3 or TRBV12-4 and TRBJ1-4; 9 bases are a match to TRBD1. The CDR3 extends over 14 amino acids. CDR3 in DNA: TGTGCCAGCAGTTACGGGACAGGGAATGAAAGACTGTTTTTT. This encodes CASSYGTGNERLFF.

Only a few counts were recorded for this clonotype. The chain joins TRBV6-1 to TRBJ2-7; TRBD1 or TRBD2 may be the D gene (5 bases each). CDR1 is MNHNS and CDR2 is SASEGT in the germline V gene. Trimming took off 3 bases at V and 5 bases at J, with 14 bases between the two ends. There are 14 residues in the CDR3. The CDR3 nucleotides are TGTGCCAGCAGTGATTGGGACGGGGCCCACGAGCAGTACTTC. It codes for CASSDWDGAHEQYF.

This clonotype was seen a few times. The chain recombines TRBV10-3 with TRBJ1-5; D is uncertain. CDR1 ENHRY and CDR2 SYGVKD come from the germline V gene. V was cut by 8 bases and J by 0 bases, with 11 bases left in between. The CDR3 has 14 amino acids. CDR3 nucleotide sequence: TGTGCCATCTCGACAAGCAATAGCAATCAGCCCCAGCATTTT. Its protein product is CAISTSNSNQPQHF.

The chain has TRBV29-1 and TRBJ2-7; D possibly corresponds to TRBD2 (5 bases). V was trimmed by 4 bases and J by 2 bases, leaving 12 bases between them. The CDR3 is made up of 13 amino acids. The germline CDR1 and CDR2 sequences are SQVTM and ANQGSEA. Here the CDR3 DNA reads TGCAGCGTTGTTGGAGGAACAACCTACGAGCAGTACTTC. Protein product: CSVVGGTTYEQYF.

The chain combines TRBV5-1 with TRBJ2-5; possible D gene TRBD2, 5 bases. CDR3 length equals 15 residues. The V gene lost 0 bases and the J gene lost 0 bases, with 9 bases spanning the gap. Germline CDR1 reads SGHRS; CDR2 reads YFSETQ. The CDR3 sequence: CASSLGGRNQETQYF. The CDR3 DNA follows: TGCGCCAGCAGCTTGGGAGGGCGGAACCAAGAGACCCAGTACTTC.

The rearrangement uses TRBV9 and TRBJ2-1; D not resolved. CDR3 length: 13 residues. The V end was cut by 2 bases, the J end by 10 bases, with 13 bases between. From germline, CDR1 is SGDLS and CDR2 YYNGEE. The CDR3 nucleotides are TGTGCCAGCAGCGTGGATCCGACGCAGGAGCAGTTCTTC. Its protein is CASSVDPTQEQFF.

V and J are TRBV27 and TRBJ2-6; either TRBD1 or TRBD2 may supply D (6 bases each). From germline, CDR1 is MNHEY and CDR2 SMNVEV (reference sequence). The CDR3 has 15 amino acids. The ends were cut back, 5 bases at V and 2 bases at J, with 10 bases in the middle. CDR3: CASSPRGAGANVLTF. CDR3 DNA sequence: TGTGCCAGCAGTCCGAGGGGGGCTGGGGCCAACGTCCTGACTTTC. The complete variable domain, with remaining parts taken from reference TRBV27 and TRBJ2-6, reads EAQVTQNPRYLITVTGKKLTVTCSQNMNHEYMSWYRQDPGLGLRQIYYSMNVEVTDKGDVPEGYKVSRKEKRNFPLILESPSPNQTSLYFCASSPRGAGANVLTFGAGSRLTVL.

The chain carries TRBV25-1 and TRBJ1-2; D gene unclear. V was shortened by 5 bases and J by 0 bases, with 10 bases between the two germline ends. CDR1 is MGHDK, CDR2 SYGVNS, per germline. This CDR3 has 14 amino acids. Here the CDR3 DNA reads TGTGCCAGCAGTCAAGGGATTGCTAACTATGGCTACACCTTC. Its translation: CASSQGIANYGYTF.

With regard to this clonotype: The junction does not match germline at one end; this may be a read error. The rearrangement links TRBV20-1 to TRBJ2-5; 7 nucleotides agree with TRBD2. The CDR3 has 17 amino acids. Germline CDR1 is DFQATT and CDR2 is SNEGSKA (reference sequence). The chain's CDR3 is CSARERQGGGIYNEQYF. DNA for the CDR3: TGCAGTGCCAGAGAGCGCCAGGGCGGGGGTATATACAATGAGCAGTACTTC.